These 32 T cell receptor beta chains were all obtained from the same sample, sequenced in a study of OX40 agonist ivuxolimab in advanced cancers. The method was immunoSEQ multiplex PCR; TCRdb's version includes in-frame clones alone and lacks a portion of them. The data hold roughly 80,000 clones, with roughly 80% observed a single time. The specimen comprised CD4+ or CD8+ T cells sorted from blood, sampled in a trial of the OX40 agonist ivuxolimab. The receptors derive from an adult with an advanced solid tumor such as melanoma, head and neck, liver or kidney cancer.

The CDR3 DNA reads TGTGCCAGCAGTATTGGAGGAAATGAAAAACTGTTTTTT. This sequence encodes CASSIGGNEKLFF. V gene TRBV28 combines with J gene TRBJ1-4; no definite D call. Germline V CDR1 and CDR2: MDHEN, SYDVKM. This CDR3 has 13 amino acids. V lost 5 bases, J lost 5 bases, and 9 bases lay in between. Looking up the rest from reference TRBV28 and TRBJ1-4 gives the full variable domain: DVKVTQSSRYLVKRTGEKVFLECVQDMDHENMFWYRQDPGLGLRLIYFSYDVKMKEKGDIPEGYSVSREKKERFSLILESASTNQTSMYLCASSIGGNEKLFFGSGTQLSVL.

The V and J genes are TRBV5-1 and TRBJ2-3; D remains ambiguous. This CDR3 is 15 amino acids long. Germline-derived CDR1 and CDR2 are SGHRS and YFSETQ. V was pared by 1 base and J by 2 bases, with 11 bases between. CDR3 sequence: CASSLLGGNTDTQYF. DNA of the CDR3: TGCGCCAGCAGCTTGCTAGGCGGCAACACAGATACGCAGTATTTT.

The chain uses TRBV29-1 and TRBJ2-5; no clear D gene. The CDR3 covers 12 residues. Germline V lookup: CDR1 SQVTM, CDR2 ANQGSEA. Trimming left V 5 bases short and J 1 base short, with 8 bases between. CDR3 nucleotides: TGCAGCGTTAAAGGAACCCAAGAGACCCAGTACTTC. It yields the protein CSVKGTQETQYF.

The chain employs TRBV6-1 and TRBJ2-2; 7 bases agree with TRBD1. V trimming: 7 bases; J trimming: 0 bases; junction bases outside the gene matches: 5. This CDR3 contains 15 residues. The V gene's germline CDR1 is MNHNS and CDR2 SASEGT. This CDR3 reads CASTQGQANTGELFF. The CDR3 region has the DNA TGTGCCAGCACCCAAGGACAGGCGAACACCGGGGAGCTGTTTTTT.

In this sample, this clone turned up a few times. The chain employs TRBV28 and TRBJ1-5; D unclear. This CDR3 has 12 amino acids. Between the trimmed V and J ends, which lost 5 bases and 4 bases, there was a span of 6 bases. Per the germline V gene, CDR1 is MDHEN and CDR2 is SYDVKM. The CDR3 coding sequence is TGTGCCAGCAGTCCTATTAATCAGCCCCAGCATTTT. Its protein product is CASSPINQPQHF.

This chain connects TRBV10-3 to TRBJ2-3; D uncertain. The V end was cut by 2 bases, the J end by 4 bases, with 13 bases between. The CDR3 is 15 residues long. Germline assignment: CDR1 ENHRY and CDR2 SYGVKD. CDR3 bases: TGTGCCATCAGTGAGCCGGCGCGGACCGCAGATACGCAGTATTTT. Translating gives CAISEPARTADTQYF.

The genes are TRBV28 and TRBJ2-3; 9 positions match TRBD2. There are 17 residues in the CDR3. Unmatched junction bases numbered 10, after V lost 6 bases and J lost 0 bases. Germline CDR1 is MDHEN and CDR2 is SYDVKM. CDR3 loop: CASSLGSSGGSTDTQYF. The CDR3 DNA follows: TGTGCCAGCAGCCTAGGGTCGAGCGGGGGGAGCACAGATACGCAGTATTTT.

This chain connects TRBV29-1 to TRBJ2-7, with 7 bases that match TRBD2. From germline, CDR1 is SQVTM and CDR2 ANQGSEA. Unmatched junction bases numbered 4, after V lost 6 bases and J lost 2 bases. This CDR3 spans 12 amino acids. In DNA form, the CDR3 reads TGCAGCGTCGGCGGGGGAACCTACGAGCAGTACTTC. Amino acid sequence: CSVGGGTYEQYF.

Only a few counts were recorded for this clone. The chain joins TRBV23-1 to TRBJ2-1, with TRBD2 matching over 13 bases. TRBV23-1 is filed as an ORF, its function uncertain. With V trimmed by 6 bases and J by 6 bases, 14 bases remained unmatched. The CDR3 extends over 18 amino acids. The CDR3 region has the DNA TGCGCCAGCAGCGGACTACAATCGGGACTAGCGGGGTGCAATGAGCAGTTCTTC. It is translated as CASSGLQSGLAGCNEQFF.

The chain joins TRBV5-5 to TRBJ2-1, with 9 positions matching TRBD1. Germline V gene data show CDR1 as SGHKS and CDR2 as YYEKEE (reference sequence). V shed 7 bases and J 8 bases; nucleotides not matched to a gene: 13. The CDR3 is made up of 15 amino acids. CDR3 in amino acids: CASGSRGQGLHEQFF. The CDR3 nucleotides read TGTGCCAGCGGTTCGCGGGGACAGGGTCTGCATGAGCAGTTCTTC.

The CDR3 DNA follows: TGTGCCAGCAGCAAACAGGTCTCGGCCGGGCGGAACAGTGAGCAGTTCTTC. Translated: CASSKQVSAGRNSEQFF. The chain recombines TRBV25-1 with TRBJ2-1, with D perhaps TRBD1 (5 bases). V was trimmed by 6 bases and J by 9 bases, leaving 27 bases between them. Germline V gene sequence: CDR1 MGHDK, CDR2 SYGVNS. The CDR3 runs 17 residues.

As DNA, the CDR3 is TGTGCCAGCTCACCCACCGACAGGGTTAATTCACCCCTCCACTTT. It specifies CASSPTDRVNSPLHF. The chain employs TRBV18 and TRBJ1-6; TRBD1 agrees at 7 bases. The CDR3 length is 15 residues. CDR1 KGHSH and CDR2 LQKENI come from the germline V gene. The V and J ends lost 3 bases and 6 bases, in that order; junction bases with no gene match: 5.

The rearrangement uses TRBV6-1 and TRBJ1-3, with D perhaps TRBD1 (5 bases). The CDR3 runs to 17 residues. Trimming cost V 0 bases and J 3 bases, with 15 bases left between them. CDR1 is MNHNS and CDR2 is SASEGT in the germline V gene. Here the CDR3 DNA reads TGTGCCAGCAGTGAAGCTCCCCGGGGACTTGGTGGAAACACCATATATTTT. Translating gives CASSEAPRGLGGNTIYF.

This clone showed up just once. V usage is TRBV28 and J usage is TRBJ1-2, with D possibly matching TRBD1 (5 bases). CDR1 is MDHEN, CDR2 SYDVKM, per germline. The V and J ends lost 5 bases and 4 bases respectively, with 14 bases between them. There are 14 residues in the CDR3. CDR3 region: CASSSPGRPYGYTF. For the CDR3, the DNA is TGTGCCAGCAGTAGTCCGGGACGACCCTATGGCTACACCTTC.

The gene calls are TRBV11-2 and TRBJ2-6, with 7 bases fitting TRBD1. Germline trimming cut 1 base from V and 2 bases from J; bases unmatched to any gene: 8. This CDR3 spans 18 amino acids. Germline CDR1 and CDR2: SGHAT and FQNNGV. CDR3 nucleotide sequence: TGTGCCAGCAGCTTAGTGGGACAGAAATCCCCTGGGGCCAACGTCCTGACTTTC. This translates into CASSLVGQKSPGANVLTF.

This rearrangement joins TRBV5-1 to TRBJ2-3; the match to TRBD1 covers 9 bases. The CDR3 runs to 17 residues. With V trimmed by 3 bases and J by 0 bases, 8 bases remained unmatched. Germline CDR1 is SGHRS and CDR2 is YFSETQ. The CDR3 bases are TGCGCCAGCAGCTCCACCCCCGGGACAGGGAGCACAGATACGCAGTATTTT. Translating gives CASSSTPGTGSTDTQYF.

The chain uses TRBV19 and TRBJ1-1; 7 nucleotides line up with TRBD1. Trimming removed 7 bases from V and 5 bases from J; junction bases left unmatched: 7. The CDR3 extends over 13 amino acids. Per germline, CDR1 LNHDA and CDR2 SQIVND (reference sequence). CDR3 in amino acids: CASKRQGGTEAFF. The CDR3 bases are TGTGCCAGTAAAAGACAGGGAGGAACTGAAGCTTTCTTT. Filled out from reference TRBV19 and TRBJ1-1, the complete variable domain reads DGGITQSPKYLFRKEGQNVTLSCEQNLNHDAMYWYRQDPGQGLRLIYYSQIVNDFQKGDIAEGYSVSREKKESFPLTVTSAQKNPTAFYLCASKRQGGTEAFFGQGTRLTVV.

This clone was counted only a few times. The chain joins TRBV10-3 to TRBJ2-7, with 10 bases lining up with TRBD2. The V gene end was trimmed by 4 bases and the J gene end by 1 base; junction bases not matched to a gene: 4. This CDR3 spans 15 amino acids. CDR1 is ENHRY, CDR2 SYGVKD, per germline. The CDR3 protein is CAISVGLARSYEQYF. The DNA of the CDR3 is TGTGCCATCAGTGTGGGACTAGCGCGATCCTACGAGCAGTACTTC.

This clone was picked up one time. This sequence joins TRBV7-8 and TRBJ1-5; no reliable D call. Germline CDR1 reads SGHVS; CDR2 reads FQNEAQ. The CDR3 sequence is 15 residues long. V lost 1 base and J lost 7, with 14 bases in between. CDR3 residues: CASSLVGWVGQPQHF. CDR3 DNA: TGTGCCAGCAGCTTAGTGGGCTGGGTCGGCCAGCCCCAGCATTTT.

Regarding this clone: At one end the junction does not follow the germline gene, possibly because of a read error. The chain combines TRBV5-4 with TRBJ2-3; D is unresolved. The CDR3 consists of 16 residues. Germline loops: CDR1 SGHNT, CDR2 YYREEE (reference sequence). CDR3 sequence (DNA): TGTGCCAGCAGTTTGGTAGCTCCGAGCGGCACAGATACGCAGTATTTT. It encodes CASSLVAPSGTDTQYF.

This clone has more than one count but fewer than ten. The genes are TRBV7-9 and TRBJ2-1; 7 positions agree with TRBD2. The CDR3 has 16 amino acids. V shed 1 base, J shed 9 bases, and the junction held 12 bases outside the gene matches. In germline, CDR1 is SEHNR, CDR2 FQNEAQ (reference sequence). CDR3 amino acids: CASSLVGGASRGEQFF. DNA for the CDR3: TGTGCCAGCAGCTTAGTGGGAGGGGCCTCGCGGGGTGAGCAGTTCTTC.

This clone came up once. In nucleotides, the CDR3 is TGTGCCAGCAGTTACGAGACAGGTATAAACACCGGGGAGCTGTTTTTT. This sequence encodes CASSYETGINTGELFF. The rearrangement uses TRBV6-5 and TRBJ2-2, with D possibly being TRBD1 (6 bases). The CDR3 has 16 amino acids. V lost 2 bases and J lost 2, with 12 bases in between. In germline, CDR1 is MNHEY, CDR2 SVGAGI.

CDR3 sequence reads: CASSTLDNEQFF. In DNA form, the CDR3 reads TGTGCCAGCAGCACCCTGGACAATGAGCAGTTCTTC. The chain employs TRBV6-1 and TRBJ2-1; no definite D call. This CDR3 has 12 amino acids. Per the germline V gene, CDR1 is MNHNS and CDR2 is SASEGT. Between the trimmed V and J ends, which lost 6 bases and 5 bases, there was a span of 8 bases.

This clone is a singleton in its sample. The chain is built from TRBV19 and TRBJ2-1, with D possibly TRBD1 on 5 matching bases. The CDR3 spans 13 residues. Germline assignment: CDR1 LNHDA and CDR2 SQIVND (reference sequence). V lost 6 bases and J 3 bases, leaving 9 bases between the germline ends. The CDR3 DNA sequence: TGTGCCAGTAGACCCAGGGACTACAATGAGCAGTTCTTC. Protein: CASRPRDYNEQFF.

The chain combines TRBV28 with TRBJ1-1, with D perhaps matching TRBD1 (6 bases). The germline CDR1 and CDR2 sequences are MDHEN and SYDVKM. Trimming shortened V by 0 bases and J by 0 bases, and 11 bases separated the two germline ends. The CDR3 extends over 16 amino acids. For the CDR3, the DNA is TGTGCCAGCAGTTTATGGGGGTGGGACATGAACACTGAAGCTTTCTTT. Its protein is CASSLWGWDMNTEAFF. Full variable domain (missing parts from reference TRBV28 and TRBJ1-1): DVKVTQSSRYLVKRTGEKVFLECVQDMDHENMFWYRQDPGLGLRLIYFSYDVKMKEKGDIPEGYSVSREKKERFSLILESASTNQTSMYLCASSLWGWDMNTEAFFGQGTRLTVV.

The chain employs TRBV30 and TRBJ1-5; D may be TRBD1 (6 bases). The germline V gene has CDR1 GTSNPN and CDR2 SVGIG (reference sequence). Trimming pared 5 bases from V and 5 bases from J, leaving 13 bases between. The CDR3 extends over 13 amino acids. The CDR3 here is CAWGGQRDQPQHF. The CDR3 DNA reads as TGTGCCTGGGGTGGACAGAGGGATCAGCCCCAGCATTTT.

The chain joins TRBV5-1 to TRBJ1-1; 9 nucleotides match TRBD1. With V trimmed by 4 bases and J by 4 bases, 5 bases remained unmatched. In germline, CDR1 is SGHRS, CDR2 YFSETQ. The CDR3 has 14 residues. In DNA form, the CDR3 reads TGCGCCAGCAGCCCGGACAGGGGTGGCACTGAAGCTTTCTTT. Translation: CASSPDRGGTEAFF.

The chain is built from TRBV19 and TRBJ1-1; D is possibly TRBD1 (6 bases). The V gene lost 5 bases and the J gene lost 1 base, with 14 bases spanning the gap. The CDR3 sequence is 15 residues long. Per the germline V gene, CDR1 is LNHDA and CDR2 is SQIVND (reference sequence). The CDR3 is CASSGRDTRNTEAFF. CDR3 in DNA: TGTGCCAGTAGTGGCCGGGACACGCGGAACACTGAAGCTTTCTTT.

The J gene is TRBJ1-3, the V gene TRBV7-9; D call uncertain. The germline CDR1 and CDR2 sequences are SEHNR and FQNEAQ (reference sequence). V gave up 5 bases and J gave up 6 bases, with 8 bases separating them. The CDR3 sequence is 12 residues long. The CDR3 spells CASSPLQNTIYF. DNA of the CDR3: TGTGCCAGCAGCCCGCTCCAAAACACCATATATTTT.

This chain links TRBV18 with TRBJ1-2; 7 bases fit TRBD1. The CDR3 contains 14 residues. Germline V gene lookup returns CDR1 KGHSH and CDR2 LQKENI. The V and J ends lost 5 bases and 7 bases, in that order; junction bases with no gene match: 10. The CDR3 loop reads CASSSPDRHGGYTF. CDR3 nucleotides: TGTGCCAGCTCATCTCCGGACAGGCACGGTGGCTACACCTTC.

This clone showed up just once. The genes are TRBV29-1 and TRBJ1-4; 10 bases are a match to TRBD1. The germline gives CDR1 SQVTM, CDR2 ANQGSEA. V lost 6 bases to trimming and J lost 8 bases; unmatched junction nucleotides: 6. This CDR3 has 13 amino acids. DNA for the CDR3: TGCAGCGTGAAGGACAGGGGGAGAGAAAAACTGTTTTTT. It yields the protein CSVKDRGREKLFF.

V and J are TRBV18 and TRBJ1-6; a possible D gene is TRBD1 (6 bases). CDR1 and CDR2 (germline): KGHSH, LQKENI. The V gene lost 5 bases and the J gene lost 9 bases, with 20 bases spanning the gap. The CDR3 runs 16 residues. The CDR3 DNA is TGTGCCAGCTCAACCACACAGGGCCGGTTCGGTTCACCCCTCCACTTT. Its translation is CASSTTQGRFGSPLHF.